These T cell receptor beta chains were read from a single sample in a study of regulatory T cells in long-lasting Graves disease. TCRdb independently ran MiXCR on the multiplex PCR reads; one entry per CDR3 protein. Here the sample spans under 450,000 distinct CDR3 sequences, 23% being singletons. Source: peripheral blood mononuclear cells (PBMCs), taken when the disease was refractory, from a patient treated with antithyroid drugs. The origin of the receptors is a female donor with Graves disease. The CDR3 runs from the conserved cysteine through the conserved F or W. The D gene is left open where the match is weak. Clone sizes are given selectively: once, few, many, or a class where the clone is expanded.

>many|TRBJ2-7|.|TRBV30
TGTGCCTGGAGACACCAGGGTATCATGGACGAGCAGTACTTC
CAWRHQGIMDEQYF
>few|TRBJ1-1|.|TRBV2
TGTGCCAGCAGCTGGACAGCTGTCACTGAAGCTTTCTTT
CASSWTAVTEAFF
>.|TRBJ1-5|.|TRBV19
TGTGCCAGTAGTATAATGCCAGATCAGCCCCAGCATTTT
CASSIMPDQPQHF
>few|TRBJ1-1|.|TRBV30
TGTGCCTGGACGGCCGGGGGTGTGGAAGCTTTCTTT
CAWTAGGVEAFF
>few|TRBJ2-5|.|TRBV3-1
TGTGCCAGCAGCCAACGGGGCGACCGTGAGACCCAGTACTTC
CASSQRGDRETQYF
>.|TRBJ2-7|.|TRBV15
TGTGCCACCAGCAGGACAGGCGAGCAGTACTTC
CATSRTGEQYF
>.|TRBJ2-2|TRBD2|TRBV10-3
TGTGCCATCAGCGGGACTAGCTTAGGTCCCGGGGAGCTGTTTTTT
CAISGTSLGPGELFF
>.|TRBJ1-6|.|TRBV7-3
TGTGCCAGCAGCTTAGCCCGGGGGGATTCACCCCTCCACTTT
CASSLARGDSPLHF
>.|TRBJ2-6|TRBD2|TRBV12-3/TRBV12-4
TGTGCCAGCAGTTCCCCGACTAGCGGGGGTCTGAGGGGGGCCAACGTCCTGACTTTC
CASSSPTSGGLRGANVLTF
>.|TRBJ1-2|TRBD1|TRBV9
TGTGCCAGCAGCCCTCAGGGGGGCGATTATGGCTACACCTTC
CASSPQGGDYGYTF
>few|TRBJ2-1|TRBD2|TRBV12-3/TRBV12-4
TGTGCCAGCAATAAAAGCGGGAGGCGGTTTAATGAGCAGTTCTTC
CASNKSGRRFNEQFF
>many|TRBJ1-5|.|TRBV12-3/TRBV12-4
TGTGCCAGCTCCGAGGACATCATTAGTAATCAGCCCCAGCATTTT
CASSEDIISNQPQHF
>few|TRBJ2-7|TRBD1|TRBV20-1
TGCAGTGCTCCCGACAGGGGGCTCTACGAGCAGTACTTC
CSAPDRGLYEQYF
>few|TRBJ2-7|.|TRBV12-3/TRBV12-4
TGTGCCAGCAGCCTCTTACAGGGCGCCCACGAGCAGTACTTC
CASSLLQGAHEQYF
>.|TRBJ1-4|.|TRBV12-3/TRBV12-4
TGTGCCAGCAGTTCCGGGGGGCTGGAAAAACTGTTTTTT
CASSSGGLEKLFF
>.|TRBJ1-2|.|TRBV28
TGTGCCAGCAGGTCTCTTCCCCGCTCCGGCTACACCTTC
CASRSLPRSGYTF
>.|TRBJ2-5|TRBD2|TRBV11-1
TGTGCCAGCAGCGTTACCCCGAGCGGGAGTCAAGAGACCCAGTACTTC
CASSVTPSGSQETQYF
>few|TRBJ2-7|.|TRBV7-2
TGTGCCAGCAGCTTAGTGTTGCGGGCTGAAGAGCAGTACTTC
CASSLVLRAEEQYF
>few|TRBJ2-7|.|TRBV2
TGTGCCAGCGCGGAGGGGATTATCTACGAGCAGTACTTC
CASAEGIIYEQYF
>many|TRBJ2-7|.|TRBV2
TGTGCCAGCAGTTTATGGAACGAGCAGTACTTC
CASSLWNEQYF
>.|TRBJ1-2|.|TRBV6-8
TGTGCCAGCAACCTAGGTGGGACACCTAACTATGGCTACACCTTC
CASNLGGTPNYGYTF
>.|TRBJ2-2|.|TRBV6-6
TGTGCCAGCAGTTACTCGGCTCCCACCTCGCTCCTTTCGGACACCGGGGAGCTGTTTTTT
CASSYSAPTSLLSDTGELFF
>few|TRBJ2-7|.|TRBV6-1
TGTGCCAGCAGCGGGACTGTAGGGAGCGAGCAGTACTTC
CASSGTVGSEQYF
>many|TRBJ2-2|.|TRBV6-2/TRBV6-3
TGTGCCAGCAGGGTGGCCCCGTCCGGGGAGCTGTTTTTT
CASRVAPSGELFF
>many|TRBJ1-2|.|TRBV2
TGTGCCAGCAGTGAAACTTTCATAGCTAACTATGGCTACACCTTC
CASSETFIANYGYTF
>many|TRBJ2-7|.|TRBV11-2
TGTGCCAGCAGCCGGACGCAGCTCTCCTACGAGCAGTACTTC
CASSRTQLSYEQYF
>.|TRBJ1-2|.|TRBV20-1
TGCAGTGCTACTTCTCTGAAGGCCGGAATCCTAGTACATGGCTACACCTTC
CSATSLKAGILVHGYTF